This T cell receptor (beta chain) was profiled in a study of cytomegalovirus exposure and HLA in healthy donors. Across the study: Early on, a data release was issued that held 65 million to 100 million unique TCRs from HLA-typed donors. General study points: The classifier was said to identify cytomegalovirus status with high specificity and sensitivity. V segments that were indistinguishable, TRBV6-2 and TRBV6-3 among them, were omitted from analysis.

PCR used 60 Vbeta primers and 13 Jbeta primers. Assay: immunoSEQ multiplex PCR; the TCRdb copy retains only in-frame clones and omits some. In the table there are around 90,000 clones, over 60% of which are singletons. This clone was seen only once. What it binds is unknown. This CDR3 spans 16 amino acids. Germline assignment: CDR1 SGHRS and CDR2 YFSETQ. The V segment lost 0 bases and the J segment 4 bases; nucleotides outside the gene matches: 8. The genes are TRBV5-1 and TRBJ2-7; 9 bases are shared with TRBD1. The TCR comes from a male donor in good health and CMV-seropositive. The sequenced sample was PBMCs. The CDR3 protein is CASSLAGSGQGYEQYF. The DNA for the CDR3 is TGCGCCAGCAGCTTGGCCGGTTCGGGACAGGGATACGAGCAGTACTTC.